This T cell receptor (beta chain) was retrieved from a study of tumor and adjacent non-tumor tissue in lung cancer. General study results and limits: Tumor repertoires had a smaller top 100 clone share than normal lung.

The germline CDR1 and CDR2 sequences are SQVTM and ANQGSEA. The CDR3 runs to 14 residues. Points on this clonotype: Its cognate antigen is unknown. One junction end does not reproduce the germline sequence, and a read error may be involved.

A modified ARM-PCR protocol with three rounds of nested PCR amplified TCRbeta. TCRdb independently ran MiXCR on the multiplex PCR reads; one entry per CDR3 protein. This table holds under 95,000 distinct CDR3 sequences, roughly 80% found once. RNA was extracted from bulk tissue without any cell sorting. This non-tumor lung sample came from over 3 cm beyond the tumor edge. This sequence originates from a man aged 60 to 75 with non-small cell lung cancer. Input material: distant non-tumor lung tissue. The chain combines TRBV29-1 with TRBJ2-7; 9 nucleotides match TRBD1. Here the CDR3 reads CSAVPGQGGYEQCF. CDR3 nucleotide sequence: TGTAGCGCCGTACCGGGACAGGGAGGCTACGAGCAGTGCTTC.